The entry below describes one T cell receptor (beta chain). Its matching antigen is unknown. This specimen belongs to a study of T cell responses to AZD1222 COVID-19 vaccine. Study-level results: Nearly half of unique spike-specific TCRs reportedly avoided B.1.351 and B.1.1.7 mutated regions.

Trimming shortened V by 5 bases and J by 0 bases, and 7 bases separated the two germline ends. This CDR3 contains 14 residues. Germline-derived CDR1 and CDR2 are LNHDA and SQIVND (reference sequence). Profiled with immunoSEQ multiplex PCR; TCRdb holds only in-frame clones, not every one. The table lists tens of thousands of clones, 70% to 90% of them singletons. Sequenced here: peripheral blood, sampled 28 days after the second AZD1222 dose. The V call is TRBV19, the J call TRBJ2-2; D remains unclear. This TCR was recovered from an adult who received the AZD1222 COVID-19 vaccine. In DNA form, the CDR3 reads TGTGCCAGTAGTCCATTTACGAACACCGGGGAGCTGTTTTTT. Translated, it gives CASSPFTNTGELFF. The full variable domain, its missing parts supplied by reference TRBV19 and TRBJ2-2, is DGGITQSPKYLFRKEGQNVTLSCEQNLNHDAMYWYRQDPGQGLRLIYYSQIVNDFQKGDIAEGYSVSREKKESFPLTVTSAQKNPTAFYLCASSPFTNTGELFFGEGSRLTVL.